Below are 29 T cell receptor beta chains sequenced from a single sample in a study of blood T cell repertoires in COVID-19. Sequencing was performed with immunoSEQ multiplex PCR; in TCRdb, only in-frame clones are kept and a portion is missing. The table has about 140,000 clones, around 80% seen once. The material sequenced was peripheral blood. The origin of the receptors is a woman of 80 years or more with active or convalescent COVID-19.

In its sample, this clone was seen once. The V gene is TRBV29-1, the J gene TRBJ1-1; D gene ambiguous. The CDR3 totals 13 residues. Germline lookup yields CDR1 SQVTM and CDR2 ANQGSEA. V shed 5 bases and J shed 2 bases, with 12 bases lying between them. The CDR3 loop reads CSVLVGGNTEAFF. Here the CDR3 DNA reads TGCAGCGTTCTGGTCGGCGGTAACACTGAAGCTTTCTTT.

V usage is TRBV10-3 and J usage is TRBJ2-2, with 7 bases that match TRBD1. In germline, CDR1 is ENHRY, CDR2 SYGVKD. Losses at the gene ends were 10 bases for V and 3 bases for J; bases not matched to a gene: 11. CDR3 length: 15 residues. CDR3: CATSDRDVDTGELFF. The CDR3 DNA follows: TGTGCCACCTCCGACAGGGACGTTGACACCGGGGAGCTGTTTTTT.

This chain joins TRBV29-1 and TRBJ1-6; no reliable D call. Trimming stripped 7 bases from V and 9 bases from J, with 16 bases between. The CDR3 loop spans 13 amino acids. Germline lookup yields CDR1 SQVTM and CDR2 ANQGSEA. The CDR3 loop is CSAKDGMGSPLHF. DNA for the CDR3: TGCAGCGCGAAGGACGGGATGGGTTCACCCCTCCACTTT.

DNA for the CDR3: TGTGCCAGTAGTCCCCGACAGGGTTGGGCTGAAGCTTTCTTT. Amino acid sequence: CASSPRQGWAEAFF. This chain connects TRBV19 to TRBJ1-1; TRBD1 agrees at 7 bases. The CDR3 spans 14 residues. Germline V gene lookup returns CDR1 LNHDA and CDR2 SQIVND (reference sequence). With 5 bases clipped from V and 6 bases from J, the junction kept 9 bases outside the gene matches.

The CDR3 nucleotides read TGTGCCAGCAGCCAAGGACTAGCTACAGATACGCAGTATTTT. Translating it yields CASSQGLATDTQYF. This rearrangement joins TRBV11-3 to TRBJ2-3, with 8 bases aligning to TRBD2. The V gene end was trimmed by 5 bases and the J gene end by 3 bases; junction bases not matched to a gene: 4. CDR1 is SGHNT and CDR2 is YENEEA in the germline V gene. The CDR3 has 14 residues.

Here the CDR3 DNA reads TGTGCCAGCAGCCCTAACGCGGGGGAAAAACTGTTTTTT. Protein: CASSPNAGEKLFF. The rearrangement links TRBV9 to TRBJ1-4, with D unresolved. The CDR3 totals 13 residues. From germline, CDR1 is SGDLS and CDR2 YYNGEE. The ends were cut back, 4 bases at V and 8 bases at J, with 12 bases in the middle.

This clone has a single count. This chain links TRBV27 with TRBJ1-1; a possible D gene is TRBD1 (6 bases). The ends were cut back, 3 bases at V and 4 bases at J, with 15 bases in the middle. The germline CDR1 and CDR2 sequences are MNHEY and SMNVEV (reference sequence). The CDR3 is 15 amino acids. This CDR3 is CASSFQGLGRTEAFF. The CDR3 DNA is TGTGCCAGCAGTTTTCAGGGGTTAGGCCGCACTGAAGCTTTCTTT.

The chain employs TRBV4-3 and TRBJ2-1; 9 bases are a match to TRBD2. The V gene's germline CDR1 is LGHNA and CDR2 YSLEER. V trimming: 0 bases; J trimming: 3 bases; junction bases outside the gene matches: 0. This CDR3 region has 15 residues. CDR3 bases: TGCGCCAGCAGCCAAGATAGCGGGGGCTACAATGAGCAGTTCTTC. As protein: CASSQDSGGYNEQFF.

V gene TRBV3-1 (or the pseudogene TRBV3-2) combines with J gene TRBJ2-5; D gene uncertain. The V gene lost 6 bases and the J gene lost 5 bases, with 13 bases spanning the gap. Germline V gene data show CDR1 as LGHDT and CDR2 as YNNKEL (reference sequence). The CDR3 loop spans 13 amino acids. Here the CDR3 DNA reads TGTGCCAGCAGACGAACATCGTGGGAGACCCAGTACTTC. This translates into CASRRTSWETQYF.

This sequence joins TRBV9 and TRBJ1-5; 7 bases fit TRBD1. The CDR3 extends over 16 amino acids. Germline-derived CDR1 and CDR2 are SGDLS and YYNGEE. V shed 2 bases and J 3 bases; nucleotides not matched to a gene: 8. CDR3 sequence (DNA): TGTGCCAGCAGCGTTTCTCTGGGGACAGTCAATCAGCCCCAGCATTTT. Translating it yields CASSVSLGTVNQPQHF. The full variable domain, in which reference TRBV9 and TRBJ1-5 provide the parts outside the CDR3, is DSGVTQTPKHLITATGQRVTLRCSPRSGDLSVYWYQQSLDQGLQFLIQYYNGEERAKGNILERFSAQQFPDLHSELNLSSLELGDSALYFCASSVSLGTVNQPQHFGDGTRLSIL.

The V gene is TRBV27, the J gene TRBJ1-3; 7 bases are a match to TRBD1. The CDR3 covers 15 residues. In germline, CDR1 is MNHEY, CDR2 SMNVEV (reference sequence). J lost 0 bases, V lost 6 bases, and 5 bases had no gene match. CDR3 sequence: CASRMTGNSGNTIYF. The CDR3 nucleotides are TGTGCCAGCAGAATGACAGGGAACTCTGGAAACACCATATATTTT.

J is TRBJ2-7 and V is TRBV2, with D unclear. V was shortened by 1 base and J by 2 bases, with 6 bases between the two germline ends. The CDR3 is made up of 13 amino acids. CDR1 and CDR2 from the germline V gene are SNHLY and FYNNEI. For the CDR3, the DNA is TGTGCCAGCAGTGAAGGCAGTGCCTACGAGCAGTACTTC. Translation gives CASSEGSAYEQYF.

The chain has TRBV28 and TRBJ1-1; TRBD1 agrees at 8 bases. CDR1 is MDHEN and CDR2 is SYDVKM in the germline V gene. Losses at the gene ends were 3 bases for V and 8 bases for J; bases not matched to a gene: 2. The CDR3 spans 12 residues. CDR3 loop: CASSFGDREAFF. In nucleotides, the CDR3 is TGTGCCAGCAGTTTTGGGGACAGGGAAGCTTTCTTT.

This clone has a single count. The sample carries other DNA sequences with the same CDR3. The V gene is TRBV27, the J gene TRBJ1-1; no reliable D call. CDR3 size: 14 residues. Trimming shortened V by 1 base and J by 1 base, and 7 bases separated the two germline ends. Per germline, CDR1 MNHEY and CDR2 SMNVEV (reference sequence). This CDR3 is CASSLFGGNTEAFF. CDR3 DNA sequence: TGTGCCAGCAGTTTATTTGGCGGGAACACTGAAGCTTTCTTT.

The chain uses TRBV5-1 and TRBJ1-5; D gene unclear. Germline V lookup: CDR1 SGHRS, CDR2 YFSETQ. V gave up 1 base and J gave up 6 bases, with 8 bases separating them. The CDR3 is 13 amino acids. CDR3 sequence: CASSLSTSQPQHF. The CDR3 coding sequence is TGCGCCAGCAGCTTGAGCACGTCTCAGCCCCAGCATTTT.

J is TRBJ2-3 and V is TRBV3-1 (or the pseudogene TRBV3-2); D is unresolved. The CDR3 runs 15 residues. V was trimmed by 4 bases and J by 0 bases, leaving 11 bases between them. CDR1 and CDR2 (germline): LGHDT, YNNKEL (reference sequence). CDR3 protein: CASSPTRSSTDTQYF. The CDR3 nucleotides are TGTGCCAGCAGCCCTACCAGGTCTAGCACAGATACGCAGTATTTT.

The gene calls are TRBV5-1 and TRBJ2-1; maybe TRBD2 (5 bases). The CDR3 totals 15 residues. Germline loops: CDR1 SGHRS, CDR2 YFSETQ. Trimming shortened V by 4 bases and J by 6 bases, and 17 bases separated the two germline ends. CDR3 loop: CASSANPSLVNEQFF. DNA for the CDR3: TGCGCCAGCAGCGCTAATCCGTCACTAGTCAATGAGCAGTTCTTC.

J is TRBJ1-6 and V is TRBV12-3 or TRBV12-4; 7 nucleotides align to TRBD1. The V segment lost 5 bases and the J segment 10 bases; nucleotides outside the gene matches: 5. The CDR3 consists of 13 residues. The CDR3 reads CASSGTESSPLHF. CDR3 DNA sequence: TGTGCCAGCAGTGGGACAGAGAGCTCACCCCTCCACTTT.

The chain couples TRBV3-1 (or the pseudogene TRBV3-2) to TRBJ1-5; D is undetermined. CDR3 length: 14 amino acids. Trimming removed 1 base at V and 1 base at J, with 5 bases between. Germline CDR1 and CDR2: LGHDT and YNNKEL (reference sequence). CDR3 nucleotides: TGTGCCAGCAGCCAAGGCCGGAGCAATCAGCCCCAGCATTTT. Its translation: CASSQGRSNQPQHF.

Worth noting for this clone: At one end, the junction sequence differs from germline, possibly due to a read error. V usage is TRBV19 and J usage is TRBJ2-5; a weak D match, TRBD1 (5 bases). The CDR3 spans 16 residues. Germline V gene lookup returns CDR1 LNHDA and CDR2 SQIVND (reference sequence). The chain's CDR3 is CASSKGHTTSQGTQYF. Here the CDR3 DNA reads TGTGCCAGTAGTAAAGGACACACAACTTCCCAAGGGACCCAGTACTTC.

This rearrangement joins TRBV6-5 to TRBJ2-1; 7 nucleotides align to TRBD1. V shed 0 bases and J 6 bases; nucleotides not matched to a gene: 5. Germline V CDR1 and CDR2: MNHEY, SVGAGI. This CDR3 is 15 amino acids long. CDR3 amino acids: CASSYSRQGSNEQFF. The CDR3 coding sequence is TGTGCCAGCAGTTACTCGAGACAGGGTTCCAATGAGCAGTTCTTC.

The genes are TRBV7-9 and TRBJ1-6; perhaps TRBD1 as D (5 bases). Trimming took 1 base from V and 10 from J, leaving 14 bases between them. The CDR3 extends over 15 amino acids. Germline assignment: CDR1 SEHNR and CDR2 FQNEAQ (reference sequence). In DNA, the CDR3 is TGTGCCAGCAGCTTAGGGGGCGCAGGCGGATCACCCCTCCACTTT. This codes for CASSLGGAGGSPLHF.

V and J are TRBV7-6 and TRBJ2-5; 7 bases map to TRBD2. The CDR3 spans 16 residues. Losses at the gene ends were 5 bases for V and 4 bases for J; bases not matched to a gene: 13. Looked up from germline, CDR1 is SGHVS and CDR2 is FNYEAQ. The DNA for the CDR3 is TGTGCCAGCAGCCTACAGGAGGGCAGCGGGGTAGAGACCCAGTACTTC. Its translation is CASSLQEGSGVETQYF.

The rearrangement links TRBV5-8 to TRBJ1-2; possibly TRBD1 for D (6 bases). With 4 bases removed from V and 0 bases from J, the gap between germline ends came to 19 bases. The germline V gene encodes CDR1 SGHTS and CDR2 YDEGEE. There are 17 residues in the CDR3. The DNA of the CDR3 is TGTGCCAGCAGCGGGGGTCGGACAGACACCTCTAACTATGGCTACACCTTC. It specifies CASSGGRTDTSNYGYTF.

This rearrangement joins TRBV11-2 to TRBJ2-3, with D tentatively TRBD2 (7 bases). The CDR3 length is 15 residues. V shed 3 bases and J shed 6 bases, with 16 bases lying between them. Germline lookup yields CDR1 SGHAT and CDR2 FQNNGV. The CDR3 coding sequence is TGTGCCAGCAGCTTCTCAAGAGGGGGGGCCGATACGCAGTATTTT. Translating gives CASSFSRGGADTQYF.

This sequence joins TRBV3-1 (or the pseudogene TRBV3-2) and TRBJ1-2; 7 bases are shared with TRBD1. The CDR3 runs to 14 residues. Trimming took 0 bases from V and 4 from J; bases not matched to a gene: 2. Germline loops: CDR1 LGHDT, CDR2 YNNKEL (reference sequence). CDR3 protein: CASSQEGGFYGYTF. Written as DNA, the CDR3 is TGTGCCAGCAGCCAAGAAGGGGGCTTCTATGGCTACACCTTC.

The V gene is TRBV28, the J gene TRBJ2-2; 11 positions agree with TRBD2. J lost 7 bases, V lost 7 bases, and 8 bases had no gene match. This CDR3 is built from 15 residues. The germline CDR1 and CDR2 sequences are MDHEN and SYDVKM. CDR3 nucleotide sequence: TGTGCCAGCAAAATAGCGGGGGGGCTTGGCGGGGAGCTGTTTTTT. Translated: CASKIAGGLGGELFF.

This rearrangement joins TRBV5-1 to TRBJ2-1; 7 nucleotides match TRBD2. The CDR3 has 15 amino acids. From germline, CDR1 is SGHRS and CDR2 YFSETQ. V dropped 0 bases and J dropped 7; count of bases not matched to a gene: 7. The CDR3 protein is CASSLGIASGNEQFF. CDR3 coding DNA: TGCGCCAGCAGCTTGGGGATCGCTAGCGGAAATGAGCAGTTCTTC.

This chain uses TRBV30 with TRBJ1-1; 7 nucleotides match TRBD1. V shed 3 bases, J shed 3 bases, and the junction held 7 bases outside the gene matches. CDR1 is GTSNPN, CDR2 SVGIG, per germline (reference sequence). CDR3 length: 14 amino acids. The CDR3: CAWRQGQYYTEAFF. Here the CDR3 DNA reads TGTGCCTGGAGGCAGGGACAGTATTACACTGAAGCTTTCTTT.